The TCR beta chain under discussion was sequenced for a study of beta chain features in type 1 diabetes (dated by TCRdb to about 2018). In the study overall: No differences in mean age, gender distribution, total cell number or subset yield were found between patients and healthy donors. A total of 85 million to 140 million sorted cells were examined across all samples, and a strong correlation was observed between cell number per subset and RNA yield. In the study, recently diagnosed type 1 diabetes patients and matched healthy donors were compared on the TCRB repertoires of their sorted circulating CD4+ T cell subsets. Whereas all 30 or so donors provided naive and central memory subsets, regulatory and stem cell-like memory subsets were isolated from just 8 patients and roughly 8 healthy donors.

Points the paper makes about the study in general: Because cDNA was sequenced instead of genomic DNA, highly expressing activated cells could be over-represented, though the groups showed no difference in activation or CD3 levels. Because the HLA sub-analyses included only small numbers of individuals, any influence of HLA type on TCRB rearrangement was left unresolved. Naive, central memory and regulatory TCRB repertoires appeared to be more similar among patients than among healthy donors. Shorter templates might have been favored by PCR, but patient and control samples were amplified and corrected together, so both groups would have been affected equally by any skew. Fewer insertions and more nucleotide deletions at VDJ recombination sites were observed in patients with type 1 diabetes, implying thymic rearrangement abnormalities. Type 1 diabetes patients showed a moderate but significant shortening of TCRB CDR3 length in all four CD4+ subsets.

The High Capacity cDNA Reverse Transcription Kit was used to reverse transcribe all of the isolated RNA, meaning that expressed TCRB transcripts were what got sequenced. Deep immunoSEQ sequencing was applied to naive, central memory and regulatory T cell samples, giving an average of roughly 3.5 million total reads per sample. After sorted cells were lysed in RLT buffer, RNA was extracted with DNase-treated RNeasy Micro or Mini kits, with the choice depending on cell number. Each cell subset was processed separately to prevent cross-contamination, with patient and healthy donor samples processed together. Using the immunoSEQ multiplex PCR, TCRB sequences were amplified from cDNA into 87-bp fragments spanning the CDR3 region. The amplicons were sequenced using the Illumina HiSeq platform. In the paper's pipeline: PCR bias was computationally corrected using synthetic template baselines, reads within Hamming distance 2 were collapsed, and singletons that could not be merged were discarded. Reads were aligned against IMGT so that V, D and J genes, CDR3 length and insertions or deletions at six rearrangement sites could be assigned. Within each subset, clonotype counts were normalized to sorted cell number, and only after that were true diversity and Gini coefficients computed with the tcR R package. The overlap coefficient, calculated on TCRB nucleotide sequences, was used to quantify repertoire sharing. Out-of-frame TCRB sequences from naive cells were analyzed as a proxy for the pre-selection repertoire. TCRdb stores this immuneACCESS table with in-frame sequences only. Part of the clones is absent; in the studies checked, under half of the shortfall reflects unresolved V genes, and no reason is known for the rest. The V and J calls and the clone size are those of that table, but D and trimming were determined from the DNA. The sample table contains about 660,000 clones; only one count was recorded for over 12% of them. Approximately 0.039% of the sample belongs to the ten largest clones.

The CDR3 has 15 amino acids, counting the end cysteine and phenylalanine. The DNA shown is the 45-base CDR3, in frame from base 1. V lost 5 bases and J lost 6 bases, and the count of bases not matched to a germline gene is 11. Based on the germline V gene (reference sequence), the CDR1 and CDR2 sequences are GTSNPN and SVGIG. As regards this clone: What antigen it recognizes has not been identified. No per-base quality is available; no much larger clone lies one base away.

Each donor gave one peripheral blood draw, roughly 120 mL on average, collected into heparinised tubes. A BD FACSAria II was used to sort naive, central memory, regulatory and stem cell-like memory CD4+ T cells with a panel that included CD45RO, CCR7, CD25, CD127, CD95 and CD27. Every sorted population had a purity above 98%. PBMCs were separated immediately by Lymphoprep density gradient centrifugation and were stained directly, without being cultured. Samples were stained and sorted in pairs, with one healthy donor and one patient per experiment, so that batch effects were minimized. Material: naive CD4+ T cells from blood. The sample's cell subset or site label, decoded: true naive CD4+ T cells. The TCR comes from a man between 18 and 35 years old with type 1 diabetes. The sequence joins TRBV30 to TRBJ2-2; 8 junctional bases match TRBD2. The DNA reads TGTGCCTGGGCTACACCGGGGGGGCTGGCCGGGGAGCTGTTTTTT. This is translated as CAWATPGGLAGELFF.